This TCR beta chain was identified during a study of blood T cells in healthy people across ages. Study-level results: Donor CMV infection status was unknown, possibly confounding age-related changes in expanded clonotypes. As naive T cell percentage varied, TCR beta diversity correlated strongly with it.

Sample-barcoded 5' priming and a J-beta primer mix drove a second PCR of roughly 6 to 12 cycles. From each sample, at least 2.5 million paired-end reads containing CDR3 were obtained. MiXCR, run by TCRdb on the 5' RACE reads, gives a single entry per CDR3 protein. This table holds about 670,000 distinct CDR3 sequences, approximately 52% found once. The CDR3 has 16 residues. J lost 1 base, V lost 5 bases, and 14 bases had no gene match. The germline gives CDR1 DFQATT, CDR2 SNEGSKA (reference sequence). Researchers collected 7.5 to 10 milliliters of peripheral blood from every single donor. Concerning this clonotype: Its target is unknown.

The specimen was blood. The chain links TRBV20-1 to TRBJ2-7; 7 positions match TRBD1. The receptor was derived from a woman of 80 years or more in good health. The CDR3 region is CSASDAGGGPSYEQYF. Written as DNA, the CDR3 is TGCAGTGCTTCAGATGCAGGGGGTGGCCCTTCCTACGAGCAGTACTTC.